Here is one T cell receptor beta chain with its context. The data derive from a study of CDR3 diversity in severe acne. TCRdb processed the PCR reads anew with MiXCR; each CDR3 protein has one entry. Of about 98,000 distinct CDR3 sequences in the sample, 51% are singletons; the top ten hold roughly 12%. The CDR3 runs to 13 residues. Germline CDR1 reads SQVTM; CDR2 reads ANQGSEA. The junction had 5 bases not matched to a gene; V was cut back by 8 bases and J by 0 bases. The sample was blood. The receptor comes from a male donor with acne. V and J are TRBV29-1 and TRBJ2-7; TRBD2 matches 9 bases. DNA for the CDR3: TGCAGCATTCTAGCGGGAACCTCCTACGAGCAGTACTTC. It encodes CSILAGTSYEQYF.